Listed here are 17 T cell receptor beta chains from one sample, sequenced in a study of T cells in localized non-small cell lung cancer. Sequenced by immunoSEQ multiplex PCR; TCRdb stores in-frame clones only, minus some. Among 1,000 to 1,400 clones listed, roughly a quarter were seen once. The sequencing used lung tumor tissue, collected before any cancer treatment. These receptors were taken from a male donor at least 60 years old with stage III squamous cell lung carcinoma.

The chain joins TRBV10-3 to TRBJ1-5; the match to TRBD1 covers 7 bases. Per germline, CDR1 ENHRY and CDR2 SYGVKD. The CDR3 runs 14 residues. The ends lost 2 bases at V and 12 bases at J; junction bases unmatched: 10. As DNA, the CDR3 is TGTGCCATCAGTGAGGTGGCAGGGGGTAGGAGCCAGCATTTT. Its translation: CAISEVAGGRSQHF.

This chain joins TRBV11-3 and TRBJ2-1, with D possibly being TRBD2 (6 bases). The CDR3 is made up of 14 amino acids. Germline loops: CDR1 SGHNT, CDR2 YENEEA. The V end was cut by 5 bases, the J end by 5 bases, with 13 bases between. CDR3 nucleotide sequence: TGTGCCAGCAGCCCCGGGGTAGCGGACAATGAGCAGTTCTTC. Protein sequence: CASSPGVADNEQFF.

This clone was seen only a few times. DNA of the CDR3: TGTGCCAGTAGTCGGACAGGGGGAGGGAGTGAGCAGTTCTTC. Its translation: CASSRTGGGSEQFF. This chain links TRBV19 with TRBJ2-1; 10 bases match TRBD1. Germline V gene sequence: CDR1 LNHDA, CDR2 SQIVND (reference sequence). CDR3 length equals 14 residues. V lost 5 bases to trimming and J lost 9 bases; unmatched junction nucleotides: 7. Complete variable domain (other parts from reference TRBV19 and TRBJ2-1): DGGITQSPKYLFRKEGQNVTLSCEQNLNHDAMYWYRQDPGQGLRLIYYSQIVNDFQKGDIAEGYSVSREKKESFPLTVTSAQKNPTAFYLCASSRTGGGSEQFFGPGTRLTVL.

This clone was found a few times. The chain has TRBV9 and TRBJ2-2, with D possibly matching TRBD1 (5 bases). There are 13 residues in the CDR3. V dropped 0 bases and J dropped 6 bases, with 6 bases sitting between them. CDR1 and CDR2 from the germline V gene are SGDLS and YYNGEE. The CDR3 is CASSVEGAGELFF. CDR3 bases: TGTGCCAGCAGCGTAGAAGGGGCCGGGGAGCTGTTTTTT.

This clone was seen a few times. The chain is built from TRBV11-3 and TRBJ2-7, with D tentatively TRBD1 (5 bases). This CDR3 is built from 14 residues. Germline CDR1 is SGHNT and CDR2 is YENEEA. Trimming took off 5 bases at V and 7 bases at J, with 18 bases between the two ends. As DNA, the CDR3 is TGTGCCAGCAGCCCCTCCCGACAGCCTAGGGAGCAGTACTTC. This sequence encodes CASSPSRQPREQYF.

This clone was counted only a few times. One end of the junction is discordant with germline, which a read error may explain. V is TRBV6-8 and J is TRBJ2-3, with D maybe TRBD1 (5 bases). Germline CDR1 and CDR2: MNHGY and SAAAGT. The CDR3 has 15 amino acids. CDR3 sequence (DNA): TGTGCCATCAGTGCCACAGGTACTAGCACAGATACGCAGTATTTT. Amino acids: CAISATGTSTDTQYF.

V is TRBV25-1 and J is TRBJ1-4; TRBD1 aligns across 8 bases. The V and J ends lost 3 bases and 1 base, in that order; junction bases with no gene match: 1. In germline, CDR1 is MGHDK, CDR2 SYGVNS. This CDR3 contains 15 residues. The CDR3 DNA is TGTGCCAGCAGTGATGACAGGGGAACTAATGAAAAACTGTTTTTT. This gives the protein CASSDDRGTNEKLFF.

V gene TRBV5-1 combines with J gene TRBJ2-3; the match to TRBD2 covers 10 bases. With 0 bases clipped from V and 1 base from J, the junction kept 8 bases outside the gene matches. Germline loops: CDR1 SGHRS, CDR2 YFSETQ. The CDR3 extends over 18 amino acids. The CDR3 nucleotides read TGCGCCAGCAGCTTGGGTCTAGCGGGAGTGGTCCGCACAGATACGCAGTATTTT. Its translation is CASSLGLAGVVRTDTQYF.

This clone was counted a few times. The chain recombines TRBV9 with TRBJ1-5; a weak D match, TRBD1 (6 bases). CDR1 is SGDLS and CDR2 is YYNGEE in the germline V gene. The CDR3 covers 14 residues. V was pared by 9 bases and J by 4 bases, with 17 bases between. The CDR3 bases are TGTGCCACCAGTGGGACATCGGATAATCAGCCCCAGCATTTT. Protein sequence: CATSGTSDNQPQHF.

There are a few counts of this clone. The chain is built from TRBV6-8 and TRBJ1-4; 7 nucleotides agree with TRBD1. With V trimmed by 4 bases and J by 6 bases, 8 bases remained unmatched. The V gene's germline CDR1 is MNHGY and CDR2 SAAAGT. This CDR3 contains 15 residues. The CDR3 nucleotides are TGTGCCAGCAGTTCGGGACAGCCGATGGATGAAAAACTGTTTTTT. It is translated as CASSSGQPMDEKLFF.

This clone has just one count. J is TRBJ2-2 and V is TRBV5-1; D remains unclear. The CDR3 loop spans 15 amino acids. Germline V CDR1 and CDR2: SGHRS, YFSETQ. Trimming cost V 1 base and J 0 bases, with 7 bases left between them. CDR3 residues: CASSLKGPNTGELFF. The CDR3 DNA reads as TGCGCCAGCAGCTTGAAGGGCCCGAACACCGGGGAGCTGTTTTTT. The full variable domain, in which reference TRBV5-1 and TRBJ2-2 provide the parts outside the CDR3, is KAGVTQTPRYLIKTRGQQVTLSCSPISGHRSVSWYQQTPGQGLQFLFEYFSETQRNKGNFPGRFSGRQFSNSRSEMNVSTLELGDSALYLCASSLKGPNTGELFFGEGSRLTVL.

This clone was seen a few times. V and J are TRBV11-1 and TRBJ2-2; 8 bases align to TRBD2. V was pared by 5 bases and J by 4 bases, with 6 bases of the junction left unmatched. Germline V CDR1 and CDR2: SGHAT, FQDESV (reference sequence). The CDR3 is made up of 15 amino acids. Written as DNA, the CDR3 is TGTGCCAGCAGCCCCAATCGGGGGGGCACCGGGGAGCTGTTTTTT. It translates to CASSPNRGGTGELFF.

Sample share makes this clone large. V is TRBV29-1 and J is TRBJ2-7; TRBD1 might be the D (5 bases). Per germline, CDR1 SQVTM and CDR2 ANQGSEA. The CDR3 contains 16 residues. V was cut by 0 bases and J by 4 bases, with 19 bases left in between. This CDR3 is CSVEDGAECFFYEQYF. The DNA of the CDR3 is TGCAGCGTTGAAGATGGGGCAGAATGTTTCTTTTACGAGCAGTACTTC.

The rearrangement joins TRBV9 to TRBJ2-2; tentatively, D is TRBD1 (6 bases). The ends were cut back, 2 bases at V and 0 bases at J, with 14 bases in the middle. The V gene's germline CDR1 is SGDLS and CDR2 YYNGEE. The CDR3 sequence is 17 residues long. The chain's CDR3 is CASSVRRDKTNTGELFF. The CDR3 region has the DNA TGTGCCAGCAGCGTGCGCCGGGACAAGACGAACACCGGGGAGCTGTTTTTT.

The chain employs TRBV11-3 and TRBJ2-3; D is tentatively TRBD1 or TRBD2 (5 bases each). CDR3 size: 14 residues. Germline V lookup: CDR1 SGHNT, CDR2 YENEEA. Deletions cut 5 bases from V and 2 bases from J, with 11 bases between. The CDR3 nucleotides read TGTGCCAGCAGCGGGGGTCAACTCACAGATACGCAGTATTTT. Its translation is CASSGGQLTDTQYF. The full variable domain, completed using reference TRBV11-3 and TRBJ2-3, is EAGVVQSPRYKIIEKKQPVAFWCNPISGHNTLYWYLQNLGQGPELLIRYENEEAVDDSQLPKDRFSAERLKGVDSTLKIQPAELGDSAVYLCASSGGQLTDTQYFGPGTRLTVL.

Judged by abundance, this clone is medium-sized. The rearrangement uses TRBV2 and TRBJ1-1; a possible D gene is TRBD1 (5 bases). There are 15 residues in the CDR3. V lost 5 bases and J 3 bases, leaving 16 bases between the germline ends. The germline gives CDR1 SNHLY, CDR2 FYNNEI. The CDR3 nucleotides are TGTGCCAGCAGTAGCCTTCAAGTGGGGGACACTGAAGCTTTCTTT. Protein: CASSSLQVGDTEAFF.

In its sample, this clone was seen a few times. The chain employs TRBV14 and TRBJ1-2; D uncertain. The CDR3 contains 13 residues. Trimming pared 0 bases from V and 6 bases from J, leaving 8 bases between. CDR1 SGHDN and CDR2 FVKESK come from the germline V gene. The DNA for the CDR3 is TGTGCCAGCAGCCAAGATCTCAACAATGGCTACACCTTC. Translation gives CASSQDLNNGYTF.